The source of this TCR beta chain is a study of T cell responses to AZD1222 COVID-19 vaccine. This CDR3 spans 14 amino acids. Deletions cut 5 bases from V and 9 bases from J, with 19 bases between. Germline CDR1 PRHDT, CDR2 FYEKMQ (reference sequence). TCRdb keeps only in-frame clones here, not all; method: immunoSEQ multiplex PCR. This sample has 100,000 to 150,000 clones; 70% to 90% occur once, and the top ten carry approximately 2.9%. The receptor comes from an adult who received the AZD1222 COVID-19 vaccine. V and J are TRBV13 and TRBJ2-5; tentatively, D is TRBD1 or TRBD2 (5 bases each). Specimen: peripheral blood, collected 28 days after the second AZD1222 dose. CDR3 sequence reads: CASSNRTGRAAQYF. CDR3 bases: TGTGCCAGCAGCAACAGGACGGGAAGGGCGGCCCAGTACTTC.